This TCR beta chain was sequenced for a study of CD8+CD57+ T cells in acquired aplastic anemia. Genomic DNA served as template for TCR beta VDJ and CDR3 profiling. Using its own MiXCR run on the reads, TCRdb lists one record per CDR3 protein. This repertoire shows 150,000 to 200,000 distinct CDR3 sequences, about three fifths found once; its top ten account for about 45%. This receptor was taken from a human donor with severe aplastic anemia or a healthy control (not recorded which). The source material was sorted CD4+, CD8+, or CD8+CD57+ T cells (not recorded which) from PBMCs.

The CDR3 region has the DNA TGCAGTGCTAGAGGTGACGGAACAAGGAACTATGGCTACACCTTC. Translation gives CSARGDGTRNYGYTF. The rearrangement joins TRBV20-1 to TRBJ1-2; D ambiguous. The CDR3 covers 15 residues. Germline CDR1 reads DFQATT; CDR2 reads SNEGSKA (reference sequence). V shed 1 base and J shed 2 bases, with 14 bases lying between them.